One and the same sample provided the 10 T cell receptor beta chains below, sequenced in a study of T cells after posttransplantation cyclophosphamide. Sequencing used immunoSEQ multiplex PCR; TCRdb keeps in-frame clones, though not all of them. The sample includes some 52,000 clones, about 86% of them seen just once. Source material: PBMCs. The receptor set was obtained from a young man with a blood cancer, CMV-positive, and with a related stem cell donor.

Only one count was recorded for this clone. The chain uses TRBV7-9 and TRBJ1-2; 7 bases are shared with TRBD1. V lost 5 bases and J lost 4; bases outside the gene matches: 4. CDR3 size: 13 residues. From germline, CDR1 is SEHNR and CDR2 FQNEAQ (reference sequence). CDR3 DNA: TGTGCCAGCAGCCTAGACAGGGTCTATGGCTACACCTTC. It yields the protein CASSLDRVYGYTF.

This sequence joins TRBV18 and TRBJ2-6; tentative D call: TRBD2 (5 bases). The germline gives CDR1 KGHSH, CDR2 LQKENI. The CDR3 sequence is 19 residues long. V was trimmed by 6 bases and J by 0 bases, leaving 21 bases between them. CDR3 in amino acids: CASSRPLKTKSSGANVLTF. The CDR3 DNA sequence: TGTGCCAGCTCCCGACCCCTAAAGACTAAGAGCTCTGGGGCCAACGTCCTGACTTTC. Filled out from reference TRBV18 and TRBJ2-6, the complete variable domain reads NAGVMQNPRHLVRRRGQEARLRCSPMKGHSHVYWYRQLPEEGLKFMVYLQKENIIDESGMPKERFSAEFPKEGPSILRIQQVVRGDSAAYFCASSRPLKTKSSGANVLTFGAGSRLTVL.

This clone has only a few counts. One junction end does not reproduce the germline sequence, and a read error may be involved. The chain combines TRBV28 with TRBJ2-4; 12 nucleotides agree with TRBD2. The germline gives CDR1 MDHEN, CDR2 SYDVKM. The CDR3 sequence is 12 residues long. As DNA, the CDR3 is TGTGCCAGCAGGACTAGCGGGAGACCTTCCAACTTC. Amino acid sequence: CASRTSGRPSNF.

This chain links TRBV6-1 with TRBJ1-3; 9 nucleotides agree with TRBD1. Germline CDR1 MNHNS, CDR2 SASEGT. With V trimmed by 2 bases and J by 4 bases, 6 bases remained unmatched. The CDR3 length is 16 residues. CDR3 nucleotides: TGTGCCAGCAGTGAACCGGGACAGGGTGCCGGAAACACCATATATTTT. This sequence encodes CASSEPGQGAGNTIYF.

The chain joins TRBV7-2 to TRBJ2-5; 8 bases fit TRBD1. This CDR3 contains 15 residues. V lost 2 bases to trimming and J lost 3 bases; unmatched junction nucleotides: 5. CDR1 and CDR2 from the germline V gene are SGHTA and FQGNSA. CDR3 loop: CASSLFRGREETQYF. DNA for the CDR3: TGTGCCAGCAGCTTATTCAGGGGGCGTGAAGAGACCCAGTACTTC.

The chain joins TRBV6-4 to TRBJ2-1; the match to TRBD2 covers 12 bases. V trimming: 3 bases; J trimming: 4 bases; junction bases outside the gene matches: 4. Germline values: CDR1 MRHNA, CDR2 SNTAGT. The CDR3 is 16 residues long. The CDR3 protein is CASSEDGTSGYNEQFF. The CDR3 coding sequence is TGTGCCAGCAGTGAGGACGGGACTAGCGGGTACAATGAGCAGTTCTTC.

The chain recombines TRBV6-5 with TRBJ2-1; the match to TRBD2 covers 12 bases. The CDR3 runs 16 residues. Unmatched junction bases numbered 5, after V lost 4 bases and J lost 4 bases. Germline V lookup: CDR1 MNHEY, CDR2 SVGAGI. The CDR3 spells CASSFSLAGGYNEQFF. As DNA, the CDR3 is TGTGCCAGCAGTTTTTCGCTAGCGGGAGGGTACAATGAGCAGTTCTTC.

V and J are TRBV7-6 and TRBJ2-3; D remains unclear. The CDR3 loop spans 13 amino acids. Trimming took 3 bases from V and 2 from J, leaving 6 bases between them. Per the germline V gene, CDR1 is SGHVS and CDR2 is FNYEAQ. The CDR3 here is CASSFTFTDTQYF. CDR3 DNA sequence: TGTGCCAGCAGCTTTACATTCACAGATACGCAGTATTTT.

The chain employs TRBV30 and TRBJ1-5; possible D gene TRBD1, 6 bases. V shed 1 base and J shed 3 bases, with 10 bases lying between them. Per the germline V gene, CDR1 is GTSNPN and CDR2 is SVGIG (reference sequence). The CDR3 spans 14 residues. The CDR3 nucleotides are TGTGCCTGGAGTGCGGACAGCCCCAATCAGCCCCAGCATTTT. Its protein is CAWSADSPNQPQHF.

The chain combines TRBV19 with TRBJ2-7; D unresolved. This CDR3 is 13 amino acids long. With 1 base removed from V and 3 bases from J, the gap between germline ends came to 7 bases. Germline V gene lookup returns CDR1 LNHDA and CDR2 SQIVND (reference sequence). CDR3 nucleotide sequence: TGTGCCAGTAGTATAGTTGGCGGCTACGAGCAGTACTTC. Translation gives CASSIVGGYEQYF. Full variable domain (remainder filled in from reference TRBV19 and TRBJ2-7): DGGITQSPKYLFRKEGQNVTLSCEQNLNHDAMYWYRQDPGQGLRLIYYSQIVNDFQKGDIAEGYSVSREKKESFPLTVTSAQKNPTAFYLCASSIVGGYEQYFGPGTRLTVT.